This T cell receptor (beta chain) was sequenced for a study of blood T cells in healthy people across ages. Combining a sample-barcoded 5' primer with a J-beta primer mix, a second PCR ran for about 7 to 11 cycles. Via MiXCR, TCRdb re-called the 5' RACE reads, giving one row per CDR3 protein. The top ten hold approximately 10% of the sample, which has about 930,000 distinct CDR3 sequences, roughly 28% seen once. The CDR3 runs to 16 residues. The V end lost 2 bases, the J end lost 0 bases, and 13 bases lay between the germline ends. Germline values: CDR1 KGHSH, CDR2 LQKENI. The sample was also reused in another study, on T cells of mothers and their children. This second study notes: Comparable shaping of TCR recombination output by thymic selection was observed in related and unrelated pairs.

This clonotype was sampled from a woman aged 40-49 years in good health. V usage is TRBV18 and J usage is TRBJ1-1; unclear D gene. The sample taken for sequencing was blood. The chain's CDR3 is CASSPSRPGMNTEAFF. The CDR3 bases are TGTGCCAGCTCACCATCGAGACCTGGCATGAACACTGAAGCTTTCTTT. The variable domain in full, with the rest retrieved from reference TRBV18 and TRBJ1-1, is NAGVMQNPRHLVRRRGQEARLRCSPMKGHSHVYWYRQLPEEGLKFMVYLQKENIIDESGMPKERFSAEFPKEGPSILRIQQVVRGDSAAYFCASSPSRPGMNTEAFFGQGTRLTVV.